This record looks at one T cell receptor (beta chain) sequence and its context. No antigen is known for it. The data are from a study of T-cell memory formation after mild COVID-19. Study-wide context: TCR clusters mostly belonged to single donors. General study results and limits: Memory sampled before infection contained some responding clones, suggesting cross-reactive memory joined.

CDR3 length: 14 amino acids. The germline V gene has CDR1 SGHTA and CDR2 FQGTGA. V dropped 3 bases and J dropped 0 bases, with 9 bases sitting between them. 5'RACE with constant-segment primers yielded barcoded, UMI-tagged TCR alpha and TCR beta cDNA libraries. TCRdb itself ran the 5' RACE reads through MiXCR, one entry per CDR3 protein. The sample lists hundreds of thousands of distinct CDR3 sequences, under 20% occurring once. Material for sequencing was PBMCs or a T cell subset sorted from them (not recorded which). The source of this sequence is an adult woman who had mild COVID-19 (a few samples of this study predate the infection). Cell type and time point are not known. The V call is TRBV7-3, the J call TRBJ2-7, with D unclear. The CDR3 DNA sequence: TGTGCCAGCAGCTTGCACCTATCCTCCTACGAGCAGTACTTC. Protein: CASSLHLSSYEQYF.